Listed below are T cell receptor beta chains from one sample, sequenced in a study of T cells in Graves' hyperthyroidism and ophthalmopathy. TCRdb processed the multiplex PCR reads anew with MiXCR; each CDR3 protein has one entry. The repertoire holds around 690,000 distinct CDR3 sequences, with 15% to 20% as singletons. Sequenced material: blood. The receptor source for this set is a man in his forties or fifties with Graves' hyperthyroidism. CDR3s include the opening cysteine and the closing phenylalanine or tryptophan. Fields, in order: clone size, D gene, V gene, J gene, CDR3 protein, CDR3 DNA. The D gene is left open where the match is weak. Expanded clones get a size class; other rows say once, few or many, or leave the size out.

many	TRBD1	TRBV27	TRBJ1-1	CASSLGQGQYTEAFF	TGTGCCAGCAGTTTAGGACAGGGGCAATACACTGAAGCTTTCTTT
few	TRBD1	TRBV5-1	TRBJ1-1	CASSGGDSPNTEAFF	TGCGCCAGCAGCGGGGGGGACAGCCCGAACACTGAAGCTTTCTTT
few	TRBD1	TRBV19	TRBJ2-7	CASSIDLGTGYEQYF	TGTGCCAGTAGTATAGATCTCGGGACAGGGTACGAGCAGTACTTC
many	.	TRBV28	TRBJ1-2	CASTGGGNYGYTF	TGTGCCAGCACGGGGGGGGGTAACTATGGCTACACCTTC
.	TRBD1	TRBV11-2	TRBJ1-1	CASSRDRGFSEAFF	TGTGCCAGCAGTAGGGACAGGGGGTTTTCTGAAGCTTTCTTT
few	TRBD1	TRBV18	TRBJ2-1	CASSSYAGGLDNEQFF	TGTGCCAGCTCGTCGTACGCAGGGGGCTTGGACAATGAGCAGTTCTTC
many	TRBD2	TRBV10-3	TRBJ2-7	CAISDPTLAGAEEQYF	TGTGCCATCAGTGACCCGACGCTAGCGGGAGCGGAAGAGCAGTACTTC
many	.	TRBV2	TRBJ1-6	CASTQRGGFSSYNSPLHF	TGTGCCAGCACCCAGAGAGGGGGGTTCAGCTCCTATAATTCACCCCTCCACTTT
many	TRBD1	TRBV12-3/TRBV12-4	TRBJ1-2	CASSSDRGFGYTF	TGTGCCAGCAGTTCAGACAGGGGGTTTGGCTACACCTTC
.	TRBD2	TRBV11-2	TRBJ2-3	CASSSRTSVDTQYF	TGTGCCAGCAGCTCCCGGACTAGCGTTGATACGCAGTATTTT
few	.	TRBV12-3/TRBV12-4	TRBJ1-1	CASSLVSLVSLTLNPWAEAFF	TGTGCCAGCAGTTTAGTTAGCCTCGTTTCCCTCACCCTTAACCCGTGGGCTGAAGCTTTCTTT
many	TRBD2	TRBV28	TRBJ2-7	CASRPGLARSYEQYF	TGTGCCAGCAGACCCGGACTAGCGCGTTCCTACGAGCAGTACTTC
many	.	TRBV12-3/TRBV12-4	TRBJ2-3	CASSFWVGGREGEDTDTQYF	TGTGCCAGCAGTTTTTGGGTTGGTGGGAGGGAGGGGGAGGACACAGATACGCAGTATTTT
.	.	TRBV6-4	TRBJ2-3	CASSDSIGADTQYF	TGTGCCAGCAGTGACTCGATAGGGGCAGATACGCAGTATTTT
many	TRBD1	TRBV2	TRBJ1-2	CASSPGTDFSNYGYTF	TGTGCCAGCAGTCCTGGGACAGATTTTTCTAACTATGGCTACACCTTC
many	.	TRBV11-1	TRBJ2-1	CASTPGKGFLNEQFF	TGTGCCAGCACACCAGGGAAGGGCTTCTTAAATGAGCAGTTCTTC
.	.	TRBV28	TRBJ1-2	CASSLDPPGGGYTF	TGTGCCAGCAGTTTAGACCCCCCAGGTGGTGGCTACACCTTC
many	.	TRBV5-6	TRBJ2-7	CASTSGFQAYEQYF	TGTGCCAGCACCTCCGGGTTCCAGGCCTACGAGCAGTACTTC
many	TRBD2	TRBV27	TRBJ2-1	CASSPLPLSERGYNEQFF	TGTGCCAGCAGTCCACTCCCTCTGTCGGAGCGGGGGTACAATGAGCAGTTCTTC
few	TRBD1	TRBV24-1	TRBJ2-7	CATSDRGQGVNEQYF	TGTGCCACCAGTGATAGGGGACAGGGAGTAAACGAGCAGTACTTC